Listed below are T cell receptor beta chains from one sample, sequenced in a study of blood T cell repertoires in COVID-19. Clones were read by immunoSEQ multiplex PCR, and TCRdb kept only the in-frame ones, dropping some. The table lists 310,000 or so clones, roughly 86% of them singletons, with approximately 9% in the top ten. The sample comprised PBMCs or T cells enriched from blood (not recorded which). Receptors originate from a woman between 18 and 29 years old who had recovered from COVID-19. The CDR3 runs from the conserved cysteine through the conserved F or W. The D gene is left open where the match is weak. Where a row states a size, it is once, few, many or the class of an expanded clone; other rows omit it.

NA,TRBJ1-2,TRBV7-2,15,TRBD1,TGTGCCAGCAGCACCGGGACAGGGGCTAACTATGGCTACACCTTC,CASSTGTGANYGYTF
NA,TRBJ2-3,TRBV12-5,15,TRBD1,TGTGCTAGTGGTTCTGGACAGGGGAGCACAGATACGCAGTATTTT,CASGSGQGSTDTQYF
once,TRBJ2-3,TRBV4-1,18,TRBD2,TGCGCCAGCAGCCAAGAGTTTAGCGGGGGGCACTACACAGATACGCAGTATTTT,CASSQEFSGGHYTDTQYF
NA,TRBJ2-3,TRBV5-1,16,TRBD2,TGCGCCAGCAGCTGGACTAGCGGGAGTAGCACAGATACGCAGTATTTT,CASSWTSGSSTDTQYF
NA,TRBJ1-2,TRBV28,15,NA,TGTGCCAGCAGTTTAGCCCCTTTGGACTTCTATGGCTACACCTTC,CASSLAPLDFYGYTF
NA,TRBJ2-3,TRBV10-3,16,TRBD2,TGTGCCATCCGGGCGGGGACTAGCGGGGGGTATGATACGCAGTATTTT,CAIRAGTSGGYDTQYF
NA,TRBJ2-7,TRBV4-2,14,TRBD2,TGTGCCAGCAGCCCGGCGGGGGTATCCTACGAGCAGTACTTC,CASSPAGVSYEQYF
NA,TRBJ2-7,TRBV14,16,TRBD2,TGTGCCAGCATACTTTCTATTAGCGGGAAGCATTACGAGCAGTACTTC,CASILSISGKHYEQYF
NA,TRBJ2-7,TRBV3-1/TRBV3-2,16,TRBD2,TGTGCCAGCAGCCAAGGGCAGGCTAGCGGTACCTACGAGCAGTACTTC,CASSQGQASGTYEQYF
NA,TRBJ2-7,TRBV7-2,18,TRBD2,TGTGCCAGCAGCTTAGAGCTAGCGGGAGGGCCCGAGACCTACGAGCAGTACTTC,CASSLELAGGPETYEQYF
NA,TRBJ2-5,TRBV9,16,NA,TGTGCCAGCAGCGTAGAGACGACTTCGCGAGGGGAGACCCAGTACTTC,CASSVETTSRGETQYF
NA,TRBJ1-5,TRBV2,14,NA,TGTGCCAGCAGTCTCTTGACAGTCGATCAGCCCCAGCATTTT,CASSLLTVDQPQHF
NA,TRBJ2-7,TRBV24-1,17,TRBD1,TGTGCCACCAGTGATCCAACCCCTGGACAGGCGTCCTACGAGCAGTACTTC,CATSDPTPGQASYEQYF
NA,TRBJ1-6,TRBV30,13,TRBD1,TGTGCCTGCCTGACAGGGAATAATTCACCCCTCCACTTT,CACLTGNNSPLHF
NA,TRBJ2-1,TRBV5-1,16,TRBD2,TGCGCCAGCAGCTTGGATGGCGGGAGAATCTACAATGAGCAGTTCTTC,CASSLDGGRIYNEQFF
NA,TRBJ1-1,TRBV29-1,12,NA,TGCAGCGTTGAGACAGTTAACACTGAAGCTTTCTTT,CSVETVNTEAFF
NA,TRBJ2-3,TRBV19,16,NA,TGTGCCAGTAGTAGTTCTACTAGCACTCTCACAGATACGCAGTATTTT,CASSSSTSTLTDTQYF
NA,TRBJ1-6,TRBV28,12,NA,TGTGCCAGCAGTTTGTCCGATTCACCCCTCCACTTT,CASSLSDSPLHF
once,TRBJ2-2,TRBV29-1,14,NA,TGCAGCGTGATACTGACAGGGAACACCGGGGAGCTGTTTTTT,CSVILTGNTGELFF
NA,TRBJ2-1,TRBV9,19,NA,TGTGCCAGCAGCGCCCCGGGACTTCCTACTCCGAACGGCGTGGATGAGCAGTTCTTC,CASSAPGLPTPNGVDEQFF
NA,TRBJ2-2,TRBV5-1,14,TRBD2,TGCGCCAGCAGCTTGGGACTAGCTGTCGGGGAGCTGTTTTTT,CASSLGLAVGELFF
NA,TRBJ1-3,TRBV28,15,NA,TGTGCCAGCAGTTTAAAAAGACTCTCTGGAAACACCATATATTTT,CASSLKRLSGNTIYF
NA,TRBJ1-5,TRBV12-3/TRBV12-4,13,NA,TGTGCCAGCAGAGGACAGACCAATGAGCCCCAGCATTTT,CASRGQTNEPQHF
NA,TRBJ2-3,TRBV4-2,15,TRBD2,TGTGCCAGCAGCCGACTAGCGGGAGCAAAGGATACGCAGTATTTT,CASSRLAGAKDTQYF
NA,TRBJ2-5,TRBV5-6,11,NA,TGTGCCAGCAGCACCGGAGAGACCCAGTACTTC,CASSTGETQYF
once,TRBJ1-1,TRBV5-4,14,TRBD1,TGTGCCAGCAGCCGTAACAGGGGGCGCTCGGAAGCTTTCTTT,CASSRNRGRSEAFF
NA,TRBJ1-5,TRBV7-2,14,NA,TGTGCCAGCAGCTCTCAACGGGATCACCAGCCCCAGCATTTT,CASSSQRDHQPQHF
NA,TRBJ2-4,TRBV5-1,15,NA,TGCGCCAGCAGCTTGTTGGGGGGAAGCAAAAACATTCAGTACTTC,CASSLLGGSKNIQYF
NA,TRBJ2-5,TRBV13,13,TRBD1,TGTGCCAGCAGTTTAGACAGGGAAGAGACCCAGTACTTC,CASSLDREETQYF
NA,TRBJ1-1,TRBV7-4,15,NA,TGTGCCAGCAGCCCCCCGGTCCCCGGTGGCACTGAAGCTTTCTTT,CASSPPVPGGTEAFF
NA,TRBJ2-6,TRBV2,18,TRBD2,TGTGCTAGAGACAACCCGGGCGGGGGGAGCTCTGGGGCCAACGTCCTGACTTTC,CARDNPGGGSSGANVLTF
NA,TRBJ1-5,TRBV28,20,NA,TGTGCCAGCCGCTTTACGAGATACCTTTTCCGGACAGCGCATAATCAGCCCCAGCATTTT,CASRFTRYLFRTAHNQPQHF
NA,TRBJ2-7,TRBV6-1,18,TRBD1,TGTGCCAGCAGTGCAACCCCGGGACAGGGTTTGATTTTCTACGAGCAGTACTTC,CASSATPGQGLIFYEQYF
NA,TRBJ2-5,TRBV4-2,15,NA,TGTGCCAGCAGCCAAGGTCCGGCAGGGTCAGAGACCCAGTACTTC,CASSQGPAGSETQYF
once,TRBJ1-5,TRBV6-2/TRBV6-3,18,NA,TGTGCCAGCAGTTACTCCATAGGGGCAGGTGAGCTCAATCAGCCCCAGCATTTT,CASSYSIGAGELNQPQHF
NA,TRBJ1-2,TRBV9,15,NA,TGTGCCAGCAGCGTGTCGACCGGACAGACGGGTGGCTACACCTTC,CASSVSTGQTGGYTF
NA,TRBJ1-1,TRBV12-3/TRBV12-4,13,NA,TGTGCCAGCAGGATACAGCAGAACACTGAAGCTTTCTTT,CASRIQQNTEAFF
NA,TRBJ1-2,TRBV30,11,TRBD1,TGTGCCTGGGGGGACAGCTATGGCTACACCTTC,CAWGDSYGYTF
once,TRBJ1-1,TRBV18,16,NA,TGTGCCAGCTCACGGGACTCACCACAACTCACCGCTGAAGCTTTCTTT,CASSRDSPQLTAEAFF
once,TRBJ2-2,TRBV7-7,15,NA,TGTGCCAGCAGCTTAGGTCGACACGCCACCGGGGAGCTGTTTTTT,CASSLGRHATGELFF
few,TRBJ1-2,TRBV2,14,TRBD1,TGTGCCAGCAGTGGTAGGACAGGGCCATATGGCTACACCTTC,CASSGRTGPYGYTF
NA,TRBJ1-3,TRBV18,16,TRBD1,TGTGCCAGCTCACCCCGCGGACAGGGATTTGGAAACACCATATATTTT,CASSPRGQGFGNTIYF
once,TRBJ2-7,TRBV7-2,14,TRBD1,TGTGCCAGCAGCATCGGACAGGGGGCCTACGAGCAGTACTTC,CASSIGQGAYEQYF
NA,TRBJ2-5,TRBV11-2,16,TRBD2,TGTGCCAGCAGCTTAGGAGGCGGGAGGGCCGGAGAGACCCAGTACTTC,CASSLGGGRAGETQYF
NA,TRBJ1-1,TRBV28,14,NA,TGTGCCAGCAGTTTATCGCGGGCAGGCGCTGAAGCTTTCTTT,CASSLSRAGAEAFF
few,TRBJ1-2,TRBV7-2,13,NA,TGTGCCAGCAGCTTATTGGCAGGGGACGGCTACACCTTC,CASSLLAGDGYTF
NA,TRBJ1-2,TRBV20-1,13,NA,TGCAGTGCGAGTGGCGGCAGGGGAGACGGCTACACCTTC,CSASGGRGDGYTF
NA,TRBJ1-1,TRBV2,13,TRBD1,TGTGCCAGCAGTAAGGGACAGGTCTCTGAAGCTTTCTTT,CASSKGQVSEAFF
NA,TRBJ2-2,TRBV9,16,NA,TGTGCCAGCAGCGTAGCTGGCGGATCCAACACCGGGGAGCTGTTTTTT,CASSVAGGSNTGELFF
NA,TRBJ1-1,TRBV7-9,12,TRBD1,TGTGCCAGCAGCCAGACAGGGGCTGAAGCTTTCTTT,CASSQTGAEAFF
few,TRBJ2-3,TRBV5-1,13,NA,TGCGCCAGCAGCCCCCCAAGCTATGATACGCAGTATTTT,CASSPPSYDTQYF
once,TRBJ2-5,TRBV7-7,15,NA,TGTGCCAGCAGCTCTCCGGGGGGCTCAGCAGAGACCCAGTACTTC,CASSSPGGSAETQYF
NA,TRBJ1-5,TRBV19,15,NA,TGTGCCAGTAGTATATCGCGGGCTAGCAATCAGCCCCAGCATTTT,CASSISRASNQPQHF
NA,TRBJ2-1,TRBV9,14,NA,TGTGCCAGCAGCGTATCAGGGTCCTACAATGAGCAGTTCTTC,CASSVSGSYNEQFF
NA,TRBJ2-7,TRBV28,15,NA,TGTGCCAGCAGTTTAGGCCTGGGCCCAACATACGAGCAGTACTTC,CASSLGLGPTYEQYF